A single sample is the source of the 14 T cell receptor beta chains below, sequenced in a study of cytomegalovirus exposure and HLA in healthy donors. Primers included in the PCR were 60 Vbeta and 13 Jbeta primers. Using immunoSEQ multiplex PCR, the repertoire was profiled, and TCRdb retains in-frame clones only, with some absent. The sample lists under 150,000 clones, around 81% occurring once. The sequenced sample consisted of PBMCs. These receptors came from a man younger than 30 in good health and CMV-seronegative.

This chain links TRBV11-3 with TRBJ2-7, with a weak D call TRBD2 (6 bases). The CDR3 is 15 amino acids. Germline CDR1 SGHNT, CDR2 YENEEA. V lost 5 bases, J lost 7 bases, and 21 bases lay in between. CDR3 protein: CASSPGPGGTGEQYF. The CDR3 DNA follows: TGTGCCAGCAGCCCAGGGCCCGGAGGGACGGGGGAGCAGTACTTC. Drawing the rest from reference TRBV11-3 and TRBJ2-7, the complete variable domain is EAGVVQSPRYKIIEKKQPVAFWCNPISGHNTLYWYLQNLGQGPELLIRYENEEAVDDSQLPKDRFSAERLKGVDSTLKIQPAELGDSAVYLCASSPGPGGTGEQYFGPGTRLTVT.

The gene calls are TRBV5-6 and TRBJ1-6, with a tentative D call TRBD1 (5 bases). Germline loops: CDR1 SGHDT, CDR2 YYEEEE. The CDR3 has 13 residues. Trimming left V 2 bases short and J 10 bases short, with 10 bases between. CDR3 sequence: CASSFQSGSPLHF. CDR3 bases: TGTGCCAGCAGCTTTCAGTCAGGGTCACCCCTCCACTTT.

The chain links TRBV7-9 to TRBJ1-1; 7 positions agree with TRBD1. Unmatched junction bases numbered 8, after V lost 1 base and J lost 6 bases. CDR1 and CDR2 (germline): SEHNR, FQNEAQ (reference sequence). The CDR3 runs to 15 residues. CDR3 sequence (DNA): TGTGCCAGCAGCTTAGTTAACTGGGACAGACCTGAAGCTTTCTTT. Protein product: CASSLVNWDRPEAFF.

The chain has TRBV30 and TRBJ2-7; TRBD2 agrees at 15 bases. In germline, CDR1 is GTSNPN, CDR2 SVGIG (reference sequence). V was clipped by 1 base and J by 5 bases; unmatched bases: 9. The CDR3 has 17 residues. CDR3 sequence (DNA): TGTGCCTGGAGTGCTCCGGGACTAGCGGGGGGCTTCAACGAGCAGTACTTC. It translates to CAWSAPGLAGGFNEQYF.

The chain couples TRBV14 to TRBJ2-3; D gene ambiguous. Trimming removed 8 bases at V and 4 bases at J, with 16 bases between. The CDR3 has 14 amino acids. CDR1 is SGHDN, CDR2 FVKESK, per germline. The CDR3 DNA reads TGTGCCAGCTCGCTGGCCCGGGTTGCAGATACGCAGTATTTT. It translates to CASSLARVADTQYF.

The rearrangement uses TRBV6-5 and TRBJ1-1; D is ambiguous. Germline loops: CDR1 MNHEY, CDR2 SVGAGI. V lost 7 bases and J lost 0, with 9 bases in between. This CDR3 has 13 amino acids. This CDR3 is CASTPGVNTEAFF. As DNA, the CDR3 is TGTGCCAGCACTCCGGGAGTGAACACTGAAGCTTTCTTT.

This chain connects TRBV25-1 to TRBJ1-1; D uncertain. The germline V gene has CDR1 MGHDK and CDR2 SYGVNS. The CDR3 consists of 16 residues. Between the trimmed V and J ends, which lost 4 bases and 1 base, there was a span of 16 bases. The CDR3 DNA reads TGTGCCAGCAGTGGGCTCTCGGAGAACCCGAACACTGAAGCTTTCTTT. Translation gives CASSGLSENPNTEAFF. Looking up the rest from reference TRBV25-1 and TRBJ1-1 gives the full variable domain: EADIYQTPRYLVIGTGKKITLECSQTMGHDKMYWYQQDPGMELHLIHYSYGVNSTEKGDLSSESTVSRIRTEHFPLTLESARPSHTSQYLCASSGLSENPNTEAFFGQGTRLTVV.

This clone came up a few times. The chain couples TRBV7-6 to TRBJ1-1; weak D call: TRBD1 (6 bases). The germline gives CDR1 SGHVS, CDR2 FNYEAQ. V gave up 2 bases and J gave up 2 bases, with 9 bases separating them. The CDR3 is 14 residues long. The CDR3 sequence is CASSLRDTNTEAFF. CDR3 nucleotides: TGTGCCAGCAGCTTACGGGACACAAACACTGAAGCTTTCTTT.

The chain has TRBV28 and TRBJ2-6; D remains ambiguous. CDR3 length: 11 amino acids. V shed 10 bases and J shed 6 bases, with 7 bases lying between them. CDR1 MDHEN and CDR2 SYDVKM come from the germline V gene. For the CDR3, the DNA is TGTGCCACCCGGGTGGCCAACGTCCTGACTTTC. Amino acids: CATRVANVLTF.

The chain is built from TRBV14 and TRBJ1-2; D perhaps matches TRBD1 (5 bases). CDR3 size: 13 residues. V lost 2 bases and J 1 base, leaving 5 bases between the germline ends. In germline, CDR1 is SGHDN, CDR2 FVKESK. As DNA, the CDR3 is TGTGCCAGCAGCCAACAGGGTAACTATGGCTACACCTTC. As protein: CASSQQGNYGYTF. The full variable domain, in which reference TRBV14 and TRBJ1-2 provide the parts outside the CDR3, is EAGVTQFPSHSVIEKGQTVTLRCDPISGHDNLYWYRRVMGKEIKFLLHFVKESKQDESGMPNNRFLAERTGGTYSTLKVQPAELEDSGVYFCASSQQGNYGYTFGSGTRLTVV.

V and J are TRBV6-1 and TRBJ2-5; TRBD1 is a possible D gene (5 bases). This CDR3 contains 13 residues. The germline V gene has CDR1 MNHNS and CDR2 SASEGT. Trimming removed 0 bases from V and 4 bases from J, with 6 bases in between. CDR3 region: CASSEARAETQYF. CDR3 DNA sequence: TGTGCCAGCAGTGAAGCCAGGGCAGAGACCCAGTACTTC.

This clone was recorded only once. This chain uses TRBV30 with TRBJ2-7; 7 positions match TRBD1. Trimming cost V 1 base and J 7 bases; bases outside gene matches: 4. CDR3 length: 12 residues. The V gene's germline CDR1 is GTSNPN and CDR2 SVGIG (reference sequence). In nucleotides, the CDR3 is TGTGCCTGGAGTGAAACAGGGGTAGAGCAGTACTTC. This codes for CAWSETGVEQYF.

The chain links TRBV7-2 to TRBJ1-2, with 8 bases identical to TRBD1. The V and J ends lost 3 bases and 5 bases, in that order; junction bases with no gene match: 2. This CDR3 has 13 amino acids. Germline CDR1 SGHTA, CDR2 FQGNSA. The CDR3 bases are TGTGCCAGCAGCTTGCAGGGGGCTTATGGCTACACCTTC. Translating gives CASSLQGAYGYTF.

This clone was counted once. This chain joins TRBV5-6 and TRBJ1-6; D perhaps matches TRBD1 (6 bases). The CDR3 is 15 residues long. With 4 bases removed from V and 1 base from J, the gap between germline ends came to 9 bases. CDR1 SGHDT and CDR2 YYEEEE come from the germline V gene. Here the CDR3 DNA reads TGTGCCAGCAGCGAACAGGGTTCCTATAATTCACCCCTCCACTTT. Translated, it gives CASSEQGSYNSPLHF.